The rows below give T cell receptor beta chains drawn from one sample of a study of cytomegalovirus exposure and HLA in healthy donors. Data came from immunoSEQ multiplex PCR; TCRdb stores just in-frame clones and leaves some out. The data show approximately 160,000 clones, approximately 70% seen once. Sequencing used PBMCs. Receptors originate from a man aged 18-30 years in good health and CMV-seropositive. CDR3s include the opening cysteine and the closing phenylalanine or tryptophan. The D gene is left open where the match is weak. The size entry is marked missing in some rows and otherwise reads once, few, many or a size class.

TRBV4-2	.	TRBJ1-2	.	TGTGCCAGCAGCCACGAAAACAGGGGCTACACCTTC	CASSHENRGYTF
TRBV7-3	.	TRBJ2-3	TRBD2	TGTGCCAGCAGCCTAGGACTAGCAGGAGATACGCAGTATTTT	CASSLGLAGDTQYF
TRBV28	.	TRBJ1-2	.	TGTGCCAGCAGTTCTACAGGTCCTGGCTACACCTTC	CASSSTGPGYTF
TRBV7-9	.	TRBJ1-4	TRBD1	TGTGCCAGCAGCCGCGGGACAGGGAGGAATGAAAAACTGTTTTTT	CASSRGTGRNEKLFF
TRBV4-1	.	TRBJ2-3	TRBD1	TGCGCCAGCAGCCAAGCGGGACAGGGATTAGCAGATACGCAGTATTTT	CASSQAGQGLADTQYF
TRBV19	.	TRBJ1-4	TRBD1	TGTGCCAGTAGTAACAGGGGGCCGGATGAAAAACTGTTTTTT	CASSNRGPDEKLFF
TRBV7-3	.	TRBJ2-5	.	TGTGCCAGCAGCTTACTAGGAGCGCATGGGGAGACCCAGTACTTC	CASSLLGAHGETQYF
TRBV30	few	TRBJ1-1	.	TGTGCCTGGAGTGTAACTATCCCCGCATACACTGAAGCTTTCTTT	CAWSVTIPAYTEAFF
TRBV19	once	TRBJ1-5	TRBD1	TGTGCCAGTAGTATCGGGGACAGAAGTTATCAGCCCCAGCATTTT	CASSIGDRSYQPQHF
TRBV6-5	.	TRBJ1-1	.	TGTGCCAGCAGTTACTCGGCCCAGGGGTCCACTGAAGCTTTCTTT	CASSYSAQGSTEAFF
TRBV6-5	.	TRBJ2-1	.	TGTGCCAGCAGTTACCCTAGTGGCAATGAGCAGTTCTTC	CASSYPSGNEQFF
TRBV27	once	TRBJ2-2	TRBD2	TGTGCCAGCAACGAGGGACTAGCGGGGGATACCGGGGAGCTGTTTTTT	CASNEGLAGDTGELFF
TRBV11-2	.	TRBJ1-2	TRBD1	TGTGCCAGCAGCCGGACAGGGGACTATGGCTACACCTTC	CASSRTGDYGYTF
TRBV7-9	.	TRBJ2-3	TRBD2	TGTGCCTTCACTGCGGGGGGGCCCGATACGCAGTATTTT	CAFTAGGPDTQYF
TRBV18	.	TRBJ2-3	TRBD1	TGTGCCAGCTCACCACTGACAGGGGGCGGCACAGATACGCAGTATTTT	CASSPLTGGGTDTQYF
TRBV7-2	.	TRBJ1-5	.	TGTGCCAGCAGCTTAGTAGTCAGCAATCAGCCCCAGCATTTT	CASSLVVSNQPQHF
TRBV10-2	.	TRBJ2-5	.	TGCGCCAGCGGGTCTCAGGAAGAGACCCAGTACTTC	CASGSQEETQYF
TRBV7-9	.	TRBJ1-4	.	TGTGCCAGCAGCTCACAGGGACGTAATGAAAAACTGTTTTTT	CASSSQGRNEKLFF
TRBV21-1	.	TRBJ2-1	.	TGTGCCAGCAGCAAAGGTGCCGTAGCGGGAACTTACAATGAGCAGTTCTTC	CASSKGAVAGTYNEQFF
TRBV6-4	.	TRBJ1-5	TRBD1	TGTGCCAGCAGTGCTGGGACAGCTAATCAGCCCCAGCATTTT	CASSAGTANQPQHF
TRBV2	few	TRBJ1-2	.	TGTGCCAGCAGCCCGAGGCAGGGCCACTATGGCTACACCTTC	CASSPRQGHYGYTF
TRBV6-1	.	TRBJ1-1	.	TGTGCCAGCAGTGAAGGTGCGAGGGATGACACTGAAGCTTTCTTT	CASSEGARDDTEAFF
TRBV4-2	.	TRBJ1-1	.	TGTGCCAGCAGCCAAGATTCGGGGGGCACTGAAGCTTTCTTT	CASSQDSGGTEAFF
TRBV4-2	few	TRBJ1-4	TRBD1	TGTGCCAGCAGTCAACAGGGGGCGTTGGCTGAAAAACTGTTTTTT	CASSQQGALAEKLFF
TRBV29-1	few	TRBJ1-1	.	TGCAGCGTTGAATTTGTTCAGAAAGCTTTCTTT	CSVEFVQKAFF
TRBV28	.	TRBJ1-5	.	TGTGCCAGCAGTAGGGACATTTTTGGACAGCCCCAGCATTTT	CASSRDIFGQPQHF
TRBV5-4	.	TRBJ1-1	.	TGTGCCAGCAGCCGACCACAGGGCAGCGACACTGAAGCTTTCTTT	CASSRPQGSDTEAFF
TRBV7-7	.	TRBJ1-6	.	TGTGCTAGCAGCTTAGACAGAAATTCACCCCTCCACTTT	CASSLDRNSPLHF
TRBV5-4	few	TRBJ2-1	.	TGTGCCAGCAGCGATCTAGGGGGTGCTGAGCAGTTCTTC	CASSDLGGAEQFF
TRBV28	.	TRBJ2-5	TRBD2	TGTGCGGGCGGGGGGCTTTTAGGCCAAGAGACCCAGTACTTC	CAGGGLLGQETQYF
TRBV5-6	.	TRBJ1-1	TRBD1	TGTGCCAGCAGCTACAGGGGAGGCAACACTGAAGCTTTCTTT	CASSYRGGNTEAFF
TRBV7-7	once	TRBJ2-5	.	TGTGCTAGCAGCTCCAGGGGCATATACTTC	CASSSRGIYF
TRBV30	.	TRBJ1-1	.	TGTGCCTGGAGTGTGTCCGTGAACACTGAAGCTTTCTTT	CAWSVSVNTEAFF
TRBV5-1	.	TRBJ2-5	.	TGCGCCAGCAGCTTGGCCGGGGAGACCCAGTACTTC	CASSLAGETQYF
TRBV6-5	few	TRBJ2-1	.	TGTGCCAGCTCGATGAACCTAGAGGGATACAATGAGCAGTTCTTC	CASSMNLEGYNEQFF
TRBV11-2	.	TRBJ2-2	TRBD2	TGTGCCAGCAGCTTAGAAAGGACTAGATCTGGGGAGCTGTTTTTT	CASSLERTRSGELFF
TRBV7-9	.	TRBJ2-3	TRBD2	TGTGCCAGCAGCTTATGGACTAGCGGGGGCGATACGCAGTATTTT	CASSLWTSGGDTQYF
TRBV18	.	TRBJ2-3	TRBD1	TGTGCCAGCTCACCGGGACAGGGGGCTGGAGATACGCAGTATTTT	CASSPGQGAGDTQYF
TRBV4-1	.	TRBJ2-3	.	TGCGCCAGCAGCCTAGGGGGGGGAGATCCAGATACGCAGTATTTT	CASSLGGGDPDTQYF
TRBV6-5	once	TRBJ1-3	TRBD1	TGTGCCAGCAGTCACAGGGGTTCTGGAAACACCATATATTTT	CASSHRGSGNTIYF
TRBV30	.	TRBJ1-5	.	TGTGCCTGGAGTGTACGGTCCGGGGGCAATCAGCCCCAGCATTTT	CAWSVRSGGNQPQHF
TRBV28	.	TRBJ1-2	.	TGTGCCAGCAGTACGGGTAACTATGGCTACACCTTC	CASSTGNYGYTF
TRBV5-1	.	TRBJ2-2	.	TGCGCCAGCAGCTTGGTTGGGGGGAGCACCGGGGAGCTGTTTTTT	CASSLVGGSTGELFF
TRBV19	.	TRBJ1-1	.	TGTGCCAGTAGTAGTCAGACAAAGATGAACACTGAAGCTTTCTTT	CASSSQTKMNTEAFF
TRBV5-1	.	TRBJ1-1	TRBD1	TGCGCCAGCAGACCCGGACAGGGGTACACTGAAGCTTTCTTT	CASRPGQGYTEAFF
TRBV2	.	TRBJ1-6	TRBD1	TGTGCCAGCAGTGTGCTCCAGGGGGGAAATTCACCCCTCCACTTT	CASSVLQGGNSPLHF
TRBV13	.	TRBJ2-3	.	TGTGCCAGCAGCTTAGGGTCGGGAGAGCAGGTTACAGATACGCAGTATTTT	CASSLGSGEQVTDTQYF
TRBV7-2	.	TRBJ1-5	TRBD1	TGTGCCAGCAGCTTAGGACAGGGGGCCACGTGGGAGCCCCAGCATTTT	CASSLGQGATWEPQHF
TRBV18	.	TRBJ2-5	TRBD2	TGTGCCAGCTCACCACGGGTCCAGAACCCGGGACTAGCGGGGGGGAAATTGGGAGAGACCCAGTACTTC	CASSPRVQNPGLAGGKLGETQYF
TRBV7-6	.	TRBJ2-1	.	TGTGCCAGCAGCTTAAGGAGTAGGGAGGATGAGCAGTTCTTC	CASSLRSREDEQFF
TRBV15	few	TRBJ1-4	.	TGTGCCACCAGCAGAGAAAGGACGGGGATTAATGAAAAACTGTTTTTT	CATSRERTGINEKLFF